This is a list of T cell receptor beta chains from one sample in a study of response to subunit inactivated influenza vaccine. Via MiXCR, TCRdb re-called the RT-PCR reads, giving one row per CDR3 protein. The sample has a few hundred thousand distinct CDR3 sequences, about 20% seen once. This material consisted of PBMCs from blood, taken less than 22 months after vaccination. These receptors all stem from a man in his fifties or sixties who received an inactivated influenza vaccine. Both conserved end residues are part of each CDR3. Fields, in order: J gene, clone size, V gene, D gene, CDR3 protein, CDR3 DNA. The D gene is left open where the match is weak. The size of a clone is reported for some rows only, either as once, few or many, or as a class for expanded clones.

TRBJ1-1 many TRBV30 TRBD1 CAWTPGAGGMPEAFF TGTGCCTGGACCCCTGGGGCAGGGGGTATGCCTGAAGCTTTCTTT
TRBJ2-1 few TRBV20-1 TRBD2 CSASGRGRGARSYNEQFF TGCAGTGCTAGCGGTCGCGGGAGGGGAGCTCGTTCCTACAATGAGCAGTTCTTC
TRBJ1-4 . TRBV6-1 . CASSLSLSSEKLFF TGTGCCAGCAGCCTATCACTTTCTAGTGAAAAACTGTTTTTT
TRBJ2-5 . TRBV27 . CASSLSRPQGTQYF TGTGCCAGCAGTTTAAGTAGGCCCCAAGGAACCCAGTACTTC
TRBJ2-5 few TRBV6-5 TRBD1 CASSSPGQAETQYF TGTGCCAGCAGTTCCCCCGGACAGGCGGAGACCCAGTACTTC
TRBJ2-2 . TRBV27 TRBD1 CASKVQGAGELFF TGTGCCAGCAAAGTACAGGGGGCCGGGGAGCTGTTTTTT
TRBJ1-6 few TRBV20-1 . CSARDDRGSYNSPLHF TGCAGTGCTAGAGATGACAGAGGATCCTATAATTCACCCCTCCACTTT
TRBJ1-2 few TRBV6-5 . CASSLDRISTGYTF TGTGCCAGCAGTTTAGACAGAATCTCTACCGGCTACACCTTC
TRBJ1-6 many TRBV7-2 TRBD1 CASSSTTGVGSPLHF TGTGCCAGCAGCTCAACGACAGGGGTTGGTTCACCCCTCCACTTT
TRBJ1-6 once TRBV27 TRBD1 CASSSSGTGINSPLHF TGTGCCAGCAGTTCCTCGGGGACAGGGATTAATTCACCCCTCCACTTT
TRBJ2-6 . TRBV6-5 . CASSYSQGAGANVLTF TGTGCCAGCAGTTACTCACAAGGGGCTGGGGCCAACGTCCTGACTTTC
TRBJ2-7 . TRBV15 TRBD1 CATSRTGGFYEQCF TGTGCCACCAGCAGGACAGGGGGCTTTTACGAGCAGTGCTTC
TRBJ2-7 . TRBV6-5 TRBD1 CASSYSGTGLSYEQYF TGTGCCAGCAGTTACTCCGGGACAGGTCTCTCCTACGAGCAGTACTTC
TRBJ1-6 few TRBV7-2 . CASSPNGQYNSPLHF TGTGCCAGCAGCCCCAACGGACAGTATAATTCACCCCTCCACTTT
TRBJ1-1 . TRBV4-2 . CASMRDTEAFF TGTGCCAGTATGCGGGACACTGAAGCTTTCTTT
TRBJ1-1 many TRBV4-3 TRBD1 CASSQAPGQGAPFF TGCGCCAGCAGCCAAGCTCCGGGACAGGGGGCGCCTTTCTTT
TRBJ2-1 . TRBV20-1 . CSARGQGGYGSIF TGCAGTGCTAGAGGGCAGGGGGGATACGGGTCGATCTTC
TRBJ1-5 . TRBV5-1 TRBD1 CASSQGQDNQPQHF TGCGCCAGCAGCCAGGGACAGGACAATCAGCCCCAGCATTTT
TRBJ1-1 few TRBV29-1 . CSVQRGSDTEAFF TGCAGCGTTCAAAGAGGTAGTGACACTGAAGCTTTCTTT
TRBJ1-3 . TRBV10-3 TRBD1 CAIRKQGTGNTIYF TGTGCCATCAGGAAACAGGGGACTGGAAACACCATATATTTT
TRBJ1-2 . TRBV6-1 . CASTHPRANYGYTF TGTGCCAGCACCCACCCTCGGGCGAACTATGGCTACACCTTC
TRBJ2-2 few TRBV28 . CASSLIGPDGELFF TGTGCCAGCAGTTTAATAGGGCCGGACGGGGAGCTGTTTTTT
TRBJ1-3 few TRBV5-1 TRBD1 CASSLDGQVSGNTIYF TGCGCCAGCAGCTTGGATGGACAGGTCTCTGGAAACACCATATATTTT
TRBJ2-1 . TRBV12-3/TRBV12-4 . CASSLPPRGLLRNEQFF TGTGCCAGCAGTTTACCCCCCCGTGGGCTGCTCCGGAATGAGCAGTTCTTC
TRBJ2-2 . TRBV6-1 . CASSPGVYTGELFF TGTGCCAGCAGCCCCGGGGTTTACACCGGGGAGCTGTTTTTT
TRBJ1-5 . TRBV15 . CATSSGTRHQPQHF TGTGCCACCAGCAGTGGGACCCGGCATCAGCCCCAGCATTTT
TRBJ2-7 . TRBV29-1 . CSVQTYEQYF TGCAGCGTTCAGACCTACGAGCAGTACTTC
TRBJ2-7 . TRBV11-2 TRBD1 CASSFSPGTGLYEQYF TGTGCCAGCAGCTTTTCGCCCGGGACAGGGCTCTACGAGCAGTACTTC
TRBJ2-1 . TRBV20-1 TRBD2 CSATQPGLAGGREQFF TGCAGTGCCACCCAACCGGGACTAGCGGGAGGGCGTGAGCAGTTCTTC
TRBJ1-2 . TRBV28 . CASSFAGRGRVLGYGYTF TGTGCCAGCAGTTTTGCGGGGCGGGGGAGGGTGTTGGGCTATGGCTACACCTTC
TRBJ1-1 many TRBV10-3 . CAISEREGNTEAFF TGTGCCATCAGTGAAAGGGAAGGGAACACTGAAGCTTTCTTT
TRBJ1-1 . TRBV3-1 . CASSQVASHTEAFF TGTGCCAGCAGCCAAGTTGCCAGCCACACTGAAGCTTTCTTT
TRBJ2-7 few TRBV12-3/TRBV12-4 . CASSFGTWFSPTDEQYF TGTGCCAGCAGTTTTGGGACTTGGTTCTCTCCGACCGACGAGCAGTACTTC
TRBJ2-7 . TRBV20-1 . CSASKSGRPYEQYF TGCAGTGCTAGTAAAAGCGGTCGACCCTACGAGCAGTACTTC
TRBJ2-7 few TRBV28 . CASYRNSYEQYF TGTGCCAGTTACCGGAACTCCTACGAGCAGTACTTC
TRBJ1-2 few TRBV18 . CASSPGTSNYGYTF TGTGCCAGCTCCCCCGGGACATCGAACTATGGCTACACCTTC
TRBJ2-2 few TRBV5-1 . CASRDNSNTGELFF TGCGCCAGCAGGGACAACTCGAACACCGGGGAGCTGTTTTTT
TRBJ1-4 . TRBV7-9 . CASSLNTYEKLFF TGTGCCAGCAGCTTAAATACTTATGAAAAACTGTTTTTT
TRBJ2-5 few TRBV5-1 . CASSPGRETQYF TGCGCCAGCAGCCCAGGGAGAGAGACCCAGTACTTC
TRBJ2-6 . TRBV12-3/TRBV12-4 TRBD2 CASTWEGLRGGANVLTF TGTGCCAGCACCTGGGAGGGTCTACGGGGTGGGGCCAACGTCCTGACTTTC
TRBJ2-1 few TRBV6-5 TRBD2 CASSYSTSGGEQFF TGTGCCAGCAGTTACTCGACTAGCGGGGGGGAGCAGTTCTTC
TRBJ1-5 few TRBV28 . CASSSSAHYSNQPQHF TGTGCCAGCAGTTCCTCGGCGCACTATAGCAATCAGCCCCAGCATTTT
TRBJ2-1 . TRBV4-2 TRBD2 CASSPGTSVTNEQFF TGTGCCAGCAGCCCTGGGACTAGCGTGACCAATGAGCAGTTCTTC
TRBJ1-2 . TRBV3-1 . CASSQPPGSSGYTF TGTGCCAGCAGCCAACCCCCGGGAAGCAGTGGCTACACCTTC
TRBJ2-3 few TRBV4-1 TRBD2 CASSYGLAGERRLRDTQYF TGCGCCAGCAGCTACGGACTAGCGGGGGAACGACGACTCAGGGATACGCAGTATTTT
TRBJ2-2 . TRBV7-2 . CASSPVIGDTGELFF TGTGCCAGCAGCCCAGTTATTGGGGACACCGGGGAGCTGTTTTTT
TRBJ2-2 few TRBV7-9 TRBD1 CASSFYGTANTGELFF TGTGCCAGCAGCTTCTATGGGACAGCGAACACCGGGGAGCTGTTTTTT
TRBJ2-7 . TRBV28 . CASSPPPVYEQYF TGTGCCAGCAGTCCCCCTCCGGTCTACGAGCAGTACTTC
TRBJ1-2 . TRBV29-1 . CSVQPRRANYGYTF TGCAGCGTCCAGCCGCGGAGAGCTAACTATGGCTACACCTTC
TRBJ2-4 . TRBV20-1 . CSARAPVVNIQYF TGCAGTGCTAGAGCTCCCGTAGTTAACATTCAGTACTTC
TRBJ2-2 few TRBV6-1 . CASSRTLTGELFF TGTGCCAGCAGCAGGACTCTGACCGGGGAGCTGTTTTTT
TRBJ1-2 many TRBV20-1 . CSARGGLGGYTF TGCAGTGCTAGAGGGGGACTTGGAGGCTACACCTTC
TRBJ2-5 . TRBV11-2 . CASSLVPYETQYF TGTGCCAGCAGCTTAGTTCCATATGAGACCCAGTACTTC
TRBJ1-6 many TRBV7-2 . CASSLQGSPLHF TGTGCCAGCAGCTTACAGGGCTCACCCCTCCACTTT
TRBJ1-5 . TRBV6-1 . CASRRLDGNQPQHF TGTGCCAGCAGGCGGTTGGACGGCAATCAGCCCCAGCATTTT
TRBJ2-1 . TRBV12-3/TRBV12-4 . CASSGRYNEQFF TGTGCCAGCAGTGGCCGGTACAATGAGCAGTTCTTC
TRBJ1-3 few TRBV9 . CASSRSGLPSGNTIYF TGTGCCAGCAGCCGCTCGGGACTTCCCTCTGGAAACACCATATATTTT
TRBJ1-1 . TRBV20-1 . CSARVPDGGEAFF TGCAGTGCTAGGGTACCTGATGGTGGTGAAGCTTTCTTT
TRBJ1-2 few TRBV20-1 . CSAQVGAIYGYTF TGCAGTGCCCAGGTGGGGGCGATATATGGCTACACCTTC